The source of this T cell receptor beta chain is a study of OX40 agonist ivuxolimab in advanced cancers. Study-level points and caveats: Some nonresponders likewise displayed low normalized T-cell clonal expansion.

This CDR3 is built from 20 residues. V was pared by 3 bases and J by 0 bases, with 9 bases of the junction left unmatched. Germline CDR1 is SGDLS and CDR2 is YYNGEE. A note on this clone: As yet, its antigen is unknown.

The assay was immunoSEQ multiplex PCR, and TCRdb's table has in-frame clones only and misses some. The sample lists 14,000 to 15,000 clones, about 81% occurring once. This sequence originates from an adult with an advanced solid tumor such as melanoma, head and neck, liver or kidney cancer. Source: CD4+ or CD8+ T cells sorted from blood, taken in a trial of the OX40 agonist ivuxolimab. The chain combines TRBV9 with TRBJ2-2; TRBD2 aligns across 15 bases. For the CDR3, the DNA is TGTGCCAGCAGCGCCGCCGGGACTAGCGGGAGGCAAACGAACACCGGGGAGCTGTTTTTT. Its translation: CASSAAGTSGRQTNTGELFF.